This T cell receptor (beta chain) was found in a study of blood T cell repertoires in COVID-19 (dated by TCRdb to 2018 to 2021). With regard to the full study: Samples from collaborators originated in the United States, Italy and Spain and spanned both the acute and convalescent phases of COVID-19. The material from the prospective study consisted of cDNA or gDNA derived from T cells, B-cell-depleted T cells, or PBMCs. Subjects who had been exposed to COVID-19, were actively infected with it, or had recovered from it provided the deeply sampled blood TCRbeta repertoires that made up the dataset. The repertoires were released in a freely available public database meant as a resource for research on the immune response to SARS-CoV-2. Samples were obtained from the ongoing ImmuneRACE study (first 160 participants) and from 1,254 subjects provided by 6 global collaborators. The sample metadata nearly always contained a de-identified subject ID, COVID-19 status, age in years and sex. Where available, HLA class I and class II types were obtained from metadata supplied by the sample provider rather than from assay-based typing.

To note about this clone: Its binding antigen is unknown. Within one base of it there is no much larger clone, and no base qualities were kept.

The immunoSEQ Assay, a bias-controlled multiplex PCR, was used to amplify TCRbeta CDR3 regions from genomic DNA. Per the source publication's procedure: Within the assay, amplification of reference gene primers was used to estimate how many nucleated cells each sample contained. To quantify the absolute abundance of each unique TCRbeta CDR3 rearrangement, sequence reads were collapsed and filtered. For each sample, productive Simpson clonality was calculated as the square root of Simpson's diversity index over productive rearrangements. The table was pulled from immuneACCESS by TCRdb, which kept in-frame rearrangements only. Such tables lose some clones; where checked, under half of the loss comes from unresolved V genes, and the rest has no known cause. V and J calls and clone size follow that table, whereas D and trimming were derived from the DNA. Recorded for this sample are around 110,000 clones; 70% to 85% of them occurred a single time. Over 6% of the sample rests with the top ten.

Relative to germline, V is 4 bases shorter and J is 7 bases shorter, with 13 bases between their ends. From a lookup of the germline V gene, CDR1 and CDR2 are SGHDN and FVKESK. The CDR3 contains 13 residues, cysteine and phenylalanine counted. This entry keeps only the CDR3 DNA: 39 bases, framed from base 1. Beyond this particular receptor, the publication reports: The amount of clinical and demographic metadata varied by source and participant and was provided uncurated.

Collaborating institutions collected whole blood in K2EDTA tubes following their own protocols. For TCRbeta analysis, collaborator samples were shipped as frozen whole blood, as isolated PBMCs, or as DNA extracted from either sample type. This sequence was found in a man between 65 and 79 years old with active or convalescent COVID-19. The rearranged segments are TRBV14 and TRBJ2-5; the D segment cannot be called with confidence. The sequenced material came from peripheral blood. The CDR3 here reads CASSPTRPGTQYF. The nucleotide sequence is given as TGTGCCAGCAGCCCCACCCGCCCGGGGACCCAGTACTTC.